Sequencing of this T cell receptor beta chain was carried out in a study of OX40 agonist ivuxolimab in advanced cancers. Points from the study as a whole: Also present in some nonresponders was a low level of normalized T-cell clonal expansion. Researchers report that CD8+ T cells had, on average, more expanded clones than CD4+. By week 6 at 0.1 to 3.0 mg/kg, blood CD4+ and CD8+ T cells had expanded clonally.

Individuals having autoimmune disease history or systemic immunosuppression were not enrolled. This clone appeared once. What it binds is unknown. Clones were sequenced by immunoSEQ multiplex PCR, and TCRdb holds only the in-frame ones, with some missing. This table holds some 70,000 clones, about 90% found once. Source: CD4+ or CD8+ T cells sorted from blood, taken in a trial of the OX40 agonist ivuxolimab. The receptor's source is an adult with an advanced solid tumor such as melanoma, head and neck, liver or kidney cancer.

CDR3: CSGGGWTDTQYF. In DNA, the CDR3 is TGCAGCGGTGGGGGTTGGACAGATACGCAGTATTTT. J is TRBJ2-3 and V is TRBV29-1; D might be TRBD1 or TRBD2, each matching 5 bases. V lost 7 bases and J lost 3, with 11 bases in between. The CDR3 has 12 residues. CDR1 and CDR2 (germline): SQVTM, ANQGSEA.